Presented here are 23 T cell receptor beta chains from one specimen sequenced in a study of cytomegalovirus exposure and HLA in healthy donors. A multiplex PCR was run with 60 Vbeta primers and 13 Jbeta primers. Only in-frame clones appear in the TCRdb table, and some are missing; sequencing was by immunoSEQ multiplex PCR. The table records approximately 150,000 clones, roughly 76% of them present only once. Sequencing was carried out using PBMCs. The receptors were sampled from a woman aged 18-35 years in good health and CMV-seropositive.

This clone was detected a few times. This rearrangement joins TRBV19 to TRBJ1-4; D perhaps matches TRBD1 (5 bases). The CDR3 totals 13 residues. The germline gives CDR1 LNHDA, CDR2 SQIVND (reference sequence). The germline V and J ends were trimmed by 10 bases and 3 bases, with 12 bases remaining between them. CDR3 DNA sequence: TGTGCCACCCACGGGGGTTCTAATGAAAAACTGTTTTTT. As protein: CATHGGSNEKLFF.

CDR3 sequence reads: CASSPPGTRATDTQYF. The CDR3 DNA follows: TGTGCCAGCAGCCCTCCCGGGACTAGAGCGACAGATACGCAGTATTTT. This chain links TRBV6-6 with TRBJ2-3, with TRBD2 matching over 8 bases. The CDR3 runs to 16 residues. The V segment lost 6 bases and the J segment 3 bases; nucleotides outside the gene matches: 11. Germline V CDR1 and CDR2: MNHNY, SVGAGI (reference sequence).

This sequence joins TRBV11-3 and TRBJ2-7; a possible D gene is TRBD1 (5 bases). Trimming stripped 10 bases from V and 1 base from J, with 8 bases between. Per germline, CDR1 SGHNT and CDR2 YENEEA. The CDR3 length is 11 residues. The CDR3 is CATTGSYEQYF. Written as DNA, the CDR3 is TGTGCCACCACAGGTTCCTACGAGCAGTACTTC.

The genes are TRBV9 and TRBJ1-1; no reliable D call. The CDR3 has 14 amino acids. Looked up from germline, CDR1 is SGDLS and CDR2 is YYNGEE. Trimming took 3 bases from V and 1 from J, leaving 10 bases between them. The CDR3 DNA is TGTGCCAGCAGCGAGCAGCCAGGGAACACTGAAGCTTTCTTT. This gives the protein CASSEQPGNTEAFF.

This clone was observed a handful of times. The chain uses TRBV29-1 and TRBJ2-5, with D perhaps TRBD1 (7 bases). Germline V gene data show CDR1 as SQVTM and CDR2 as ANQGSEA. The CDR3 has 15 residues. Trimming left V 5 bases short and J 4 bases short, with 20 bases between. CDR3 sequence reads: CSVPHRGGMLETQYF. The DNA for the CDR3 is TGCAGCGTTCCGCACAGGGGCGGGATGTTAGAGACCCAGTACTTC.

The gene calls are TRBV15 and TRBJ1-2; 7 nucleotides align to TRBD1. Per germline, CDR1 LNHNV and CDR2 YYDKDF (reference sequence). The CDR3 has 15 residues. The trim removed 4 bases at V and 5 bases at J, leaving 10 bases unmatched. The CDR3 protein is CATSTRQGSGYGYTF. The CDR3 nucleotides are TGTGCCACCAGCACCCGACAGGGCTCGGGTTATGGCTACACCTTC.

J is TRBJ1-3 and V is TRBV29-1; D remains ambiguous. Germline V gene sequence: CDR1 SQVTM, CDR2 ANQGSEA. The CDR3 is 13 residues long. V was cut by 4 bases and J by 0 bases, with 7 bases left in between. CDR3 residues: CSVVSLSGNTIYF. As DNA, the CDR3 is TGCAGCGTTGTTTCTCTCTCTGGAAACACCATATATTTT.

This clone was found a few times. V is TRBV25-1 and J is TRBJ2-7; a possible D gene is TRBD1 (6 bases). The CDR3 spans 11 residues. Per the germline V gene, CDR1 is MGHDK and CDR2 is SYGVNS. Trimming removed 8 bases at V and 3 bases at J, with 8 bases between. The CDR3 protein is CASEQGYEQYF. CDR3 DNA: TGTGCCAGCGAACAGGGCTACGAGCAGTACTTC.

This chain links TRBV27 with TRBJ1-1; 10 bases align to TRBD1. The CDR3 runs 16 residues. The V segment lost 7 bases and the J segment 4 bases; nucleotides outside the gene matches: 12. Germline-derived CDR1 and CDR2 are MNHEY and SMNVEV (reference sequence). This chain's CDR3 is CASKPRGQGGITEAFF. CDR3 nucleotides: TGTGCCAGCAAACCCCGAGGACAGGGGGGAATCACTGAAGCTTTCTTT.

This chain uses TRBV11-2 with TRBJ2-2, with D possibly matching TRBD2 (6 bases). This CDR3 has 16 amino acids. Germline CDR1 is SGHAT and CDR2 is FQNNGV. The V and J ends lost 5 bases and 6 bases respectively, with 19 bases between them. The CDR3 region is CASSPGLKGIPGELFF. The CDR3, as DNA: TGTGCCAGCAGCCCGGGACTGAAAGGGATCCCCGGGGAGCTGTTTTTT.

This clone was seen only a few times. V gene TRBV2 combines with J gene TRBJ1-1, with 9 nucleotides matching TRBD1. J gave up 3 bases and V 6 bases, and 5 bases lay outside the gene matches. The CDR3 sequence is 14 residues long. From germline, CDR1 is SNHLY and CDR2 FYNNEI. The CDR3 here is CASRGDREDTEAFF. In DNA form, the CDR3 reads TGTGCCAGCAGGGGGGACAGGGAGGACACTGAAGCTTTCTTT.

This chain uses TRBV5-1 with TRBJ1-1; TRBD1 matches 12 bases. Looked up from germline, CDR1 is SGHRS and CDR2 is YFSETQ. There are 18 residues in the CDR3. The V and J ends lost 0 bases and 3 bases, in that order; junction bases with no gene match: 9. The CDR3, as DNA: TGCGCCAGCAGCTTGGAGGGGGGGACAGGGGGCTTACACACTGAAGCTTTCTTT. Encoded protein: CASSLEGGTGGLHTEAFF.

The CDR3 spells CASSTGGIAGATDTQYF. CDR3 DNA sequence: TGTGCCAGTAGTACCGGGGGGATAGCGGGGGCCACAGATACGCAGTATTTT. The rearrangement links TRBV19 to TRBJ2-3, with TRBD2 identical over 9 bases. This CDR3 region has 17 residues. The V and J ends lost 4 bases and 2 bases, in that order; junction bases with no gene match: 10. Germline V lookup: CDR1 LNHDA, CDR2 SQIVND (reference sequence).

V gene TRBV6-1 combines with J gene TRBJ1-3; D gene ambiguous. The CDR3 contains 12 residues. Trimming pared 6 bases from V and 4 bases from J, leaving 7 bases between. Germline V gives CDR1 MNHNS, CDR2 SASEGT. CDR3 nucleotides: TGTGCCAGCAGGCCCTACGGAAACACCATATATTTT. Its translation: CASRPYGNTIYF.

The rearrangement joins TRBV30 to TRBJ2-7; D perhaps matches TRBD2 (8 bases). The CDR3 sequence is 15 residues long. V was pared by 5 bases and J by 3 bases, with 20 bases between. CDR1 and CDR2 from the germline V gene are GTSNPN and SVGIG (reference sequence). The CDR3 sequence: CAWARGGRGSYEQYF. The CDR3 DNA is TGTGCCTGGGCCCGGGGGGGCAGGGGGAGCTACGAGCAGTACTTC.

This clone came up a few times. This sequence joins TRBV5-6 and TRBJ1-5, with D uncertain. V lost 2 bases and J lost 0, with 9 bases in between. This CDR3 region has 15 residues. CDR1 is SGHDT and CDR2 is YYEEEE in the germline V gene. The CDR3 sequence: CASSFGKSSNQPQHF. The CDR3 DNA is TGTGCCAGCAGCTTCGGGAAAAGTAGCAATCAGCCCCAGCATTTT.

The chain has TRBV30 and TRBJ2-1; 9 nucleotides match TRBD2. This CDR3 spans 13 amino acids. Germline lookup yields CDR1 GTSNPN and CDR2 SVGIG (reference sequence). Germline trimming cut 1 base from V and 8 bases from J; bases unmatched to any gene: 3. The CDR3 loop is CAWSGLAGDEQFF. The CDR3 DNA reads as TGTGCCTGGAGTGGTTTAGCGGGGGATGAGCAGTTCTTC.

Concerning this clone itself: Mismatch with germline at one junction end may stem from a read error. This chain joins TRBV7-9 and TRBJ2-7, with D perhaps TRBD1 (6 bases). CDR3 length: 14 residues. Germline CDR1 is SEHNR and CDR2 is FQNEAQ (reference sequence). CDR3 bases: TGTTCCAGCAGCTCCGGGACACAGACTCGCGAGCAGTACTTC. Its protein product is CSSSSGTQTREQYF.

The chain joins TRBV9 to TRBJ2-7; 8 nucleotides match TRBD1. V shed 5 bases, J shed 3 bases, and the junction held 19 bases outside the gene matches. Germline V lookup: CDR1 SGDLS, CDR2 YYNGEE. CDR3 length: 18 residues. This CDR3 is CASSRGPPDRGLRYEQYF. The CDR3 DNA follows: TGTGCCAGCAGTAGGGGCCCTCCTGACAGGGGATTGCGCTACGAGCAGTACTTC.

This chain joins TRBV10-2 and TRBJ2-2; D is ambiguous. Germline V lookup: CDR1 WSHSY, CDR2 SAAADI. The CDR3 extends over 10 amino acids. Deletions cut 6 bases from V and 6 bases from J, with 2 bases between. The CDR3 sequence is CASSSGELFF. The CDR3 DNA reads TGCGCCAGCAGCTCCGGGGAGCTGTTTTTT.

In DNA form, the CDR3 reads TGTGCCAGCAGCAGGTCGGCGGGACGATACAATGAGCAGTTCTTC. Its translation is CASSRSAGRYNEQFF. This rearrangement joins TRBV7-9 to TRBJ2-1; the D gene is possibly TRBD2 (6 bases). V lost 5 bases and J lost 4, with 15 bases in between. CDR1 is SEHNR and CDR2 is FQNEAQ in the germline V gene (reference sequence). The CDR3 is made up of 15 amino acids.

The chain employs TRBV1 and TRBJ1-5; the table's TRBD1 call for D was not verified on the DNA. TRBV1 corresponds to a pseudogene. The CDR3 loop spans 17 amino acids. CDR3 sequence reads: CTSSPQGSHRSNQPQHF. The CDR3 nucleotides are TGCACCAGCAGCCCACAGGGATCGCATCGGAGCAATCAGCCCCAGCATTTT.

This chain connects TRBV7-9 to TRBJ2-2, with D possibly being TRBD1 (5 bases). Germline CDR1 SEHNR, CDR2 FQNEAQ (reference sequence). The CDR3 runs to 13 residues. Trimming removed 8 bases from V and 1 base from J, with 8 bases in between. As DNA, the CDR3 is TGTGCCAGCGGGGCAGAGAACACCGGGGAGCTGTTTTTT. This translates into CASGAENTGELFF.